A selection of T cell receptor beta chains follows, all from one sample in a study of blood T cell repertoires in COVID-19. The data were produced by immunoSEQ multiplex PCR, yet TCRdb's version contains in-frame clones alone and is incomplete. The sample contains roughly 210,000 clones, around four fifths of which appear only once. Sample: peripheral blood. The origin of the receptors is a woman aged 80 or older with COVID-19, enrolled during active disease. CDR3s include the opening cysteine and the closing phenylalanine or tryptophan. The order of the fields is CDR3 length, V gene, D gene, J gene, clone size, CDR3 DNA, CDR3 protein. The D gene is left open where the match is weak. The listing skips clone size in some rows; elsewhere it reads once, few, many or a size class.

>17|TRBV6-7|-|TRBJ2-4|-
TGTGCCAGCAGTTACCCAGGACAGAGATTTCCCAAAAACATTCAGTACTTC
CASSYPGQRFPKNIQYF
>15|TRBV28|TRBD1|TRBJ1-4|-
TGTGCCAGCAGTACACAACAGGGGGACGATGAAAAACTGTTTTTT
CASSTQQGDDEKLFF
>15|TRBV7-7|TRBD1|TRBJ2-5|-
TGTGCTAGCAGCTTAACAGGGGACGTTGGTGAGACCCAGTACTTC
CASSLTGDVGETQYF
>12|TRBV28|-|TRBJ1-2|-
TGTGCCAGCAGTCCCCAGAAGTCTGGCTACACCTTC
CASSPQKSGYTF
>13|TRBV2|-|TRBJ1-1|-
TGTGCCAGTCTCGTCAGGGAAAACACTGAAGCTTTCTTT
CASLVRENTEAFF
>12|TRBV11-3|TRBD1|TRBJ2-1|-
TGTGCCAGCAGCGCGGACAGGGTCTGGCAGTTCTTC
CASSADRVWQFF
>16|TRBV10-1|-|TRBJ2-5|-
TGCGCCAGCAGTGTTAGTTCCCAGGGTAGGTTAGAGACCCAGTACTTC
CASSVSSQGRLETQYF
>13|TRBV19|TRBD1|TRBJ2-1|-
TGTGCCAGTAGTACCGGACAGGGGTATGAGCAGTTCTTC
CASSTGQGYEQFF
>14|TRBV18|TRBD1|TRBJ1-2|-
TGTGCCAGCTCACCACCGGACAGGGCGTATGGCTACACCTTC
CASSPPDRAYGYTF
>16|TRBV19|-|TRBJ1-4|-
TGTGCCAGTAGTAACCGACAGAGGATGCGAAATGAAAAACTGTTTTTT
CASSNRQRMRNEKLFF
>14|TRBV7-9|TRBD1|TRBJ1-4|-
TGTGCCAGCCAAAAAACAGGGGCTAATGAAAAACTGTTTTTT
CASQKTGANEKLFF
>15|TRBV5-1|TRBD1|TRBJ1-5|-
TGCGCCAGCAGCTCGGGGGGACAGGGAGATCAGCCCCAGCATTTT
CASSSGGQGDQPQHF
>17|TRBV27|-|TRBJ2-1|-
TGTGCCAGCAGTTTGAGGGGGGGGGACAGGACCTACAATGAGCAGTTCTTC
CASSLRGGDRTYNEQFF
>13|TRBV5-4|TRBD1|TRBJ1-4|once
TGTGCCACCTCCGGGACAGTGAATGAAAAACTGTTTTTT
CATSGTVNEKLFF
>14|TRBV27|TRBD1|TRBJ1-2|-
TGTGCCAGCAGTTTATGGGCAGGGGGCAATGGCTACACCTTC
CASSLWAGGNGYTF
>15|TRBV28|-|TRBJ1-2|-
TGTGCCAGCAGTTTAAGTCCTCCAGGGACTCATGGCTACACCTTC
CASSLSPPGTHGYTF
>12|TRBV6-1|-|TRBJ2-1|-
TGTGCCAGCAGTGAATATACAGGGCAGCAGTTCTTC
CASSEYTGQQFF
>14|TRBV10-3|TRBD1|TRBJ1-2|few
TGTGCCATCAGTGAGGGACAGGGCAACTATGGCTACACCTTC
CAISEGQGNYGYTF
>14|TRBV3-1/TRBV3-2|TRBD1|TRBJ2-7|-
TGTGCCAGCAGCCCCCGGACAGGGTTCTACGAGCAGTACTTC
CASSPRTGFYEQYF
>15|TRBV10-3|TRBD1|TRBJ2-5|-
TGTGCCATCAGTGCCGGGACAGGGATGGGAGAGACCCAGTACTTC
CAISAGTGMGETQYF
>11|TRBV7-9|-|TRBJ2-1|-
TGTGCCAGCAGCCCCCGCAATGAGCAGTTCTTC
CASSPRNEQFF
>12|TRBV15|-|TRBJ2-5|once
TGTGCCACCGCCGTCGGGCAAGAGACCCAGTACTTC
CATAVGQETQYF
>13|TRBV6-6|TRBD1|TRBJ1-2|-
TGTGCCAGCAGTTACGCAGGGGGCGAGAGCTACACCTTC
CASSYAGGESYTF
>13|TRBV7-9|-|TRBJ1-3|-
TGTGCCAGCAGGTCAGGGGCTGGAAACACCATATATTTT
CASRSGAGNTIYF
>11|TRBV3-1/TRBV3-2|-|TRBJ2-3|-
TGTGCCAGCAGACACACAGATACGCAGTATTTT
CASRHTDTQYF
>15|TRBV5-1|TRBD1|TRBJ1-6|-
TGCGCCAGCAGCTCTCGGACAGGGGATAATTCACCCCTCCACTTT
CASSSRTGDNSPLHF
>17|TRBV7-7|-|TRBJ1-5|few
TGTGCTAGCAGCTTATATGCTCTGGGGCAAAGCAATCAGCCCCAGCATTTT
CASSLYALGQSNQPQHF
>12|TRBV12-3/TRBV12-4|-|TRBJ1-1|many
TGTGCCAGCAGAGAACTTAACACTGAAGCTTTCTTT
CASRELNTEAFF